The sample holds a few counts of the clone carrying this T cell receptor beta chain. Antigen unknown. CD45RO/CCR7/CD25/CD127/CD95/CD27 sorting isolated CD4+ naive, central memory, regulatory and stem cell-like memory cells. This specimen comes from a study of beta chain features in type 1 diabetes. General study results and limits: Fewer junction insertions and more nucleotide deletions appeared in type 1 diabetes patients. A cDNA-based sequencing approach could over-represent cells with high TCR expression.

Expressed TCRB transcripts were sequenced because the isolated RNA had all been reverse transcribed beforehand. TCRdb's copy holds only in-frame clones and misses some; the assay was immunoSEQ multiplex PCR. This table has hundreds of thousands of clones, 14% appearing once. CDR1 is SGHNT, CDR2 YYREEE, per germline (reference sequence). Unmatched junction bases numbered 7, after V lost 3 bases and J lost 4 bases. CDR3 size: 16 residues. This chain connects TRBV5-4 to TRBJ2-1, with TRBD2 matching over 10 bases. This TCR came from a man younger than 40 in good health. The source material was naive CD4+ T cells from blood. The CDR3 nucleotides read TGTGCCAGCAGCTCGCCCCGGACTAGCGGTTACAATGAGCAGTTCTTC. Translation: CASSSPRTSGYNEQFF.